A single T cell receptor beta chain is shown here with its context. The data stem from a study of blood T cell repertoires in COVID-19. About the study: Acute-phase and convalescent COVID-19 samples originated in the United States, Italy and Spain. In each case, the material was cDNA or gDNA derived from T cells, B-cell-depleted T cells, or PBMCs.

TCRdb's copy holds only in-frame clones and misses some; the assay was immunoSEQ multiplex PCR. This table holds 45,000 to 65,000 clones, roughly 77% found once. The CDR3 has 13 amino acids. The V end was cut by 5 bases, the J end by 5 bases, with 15 bases between. Germline loops: CDR1 GTSNPN, CDR2 SVGIG (reference sequence). The TCR sequence derives from a man between 65 and 79 years old with active or convalescent COVID-19. This rearrangement joins TRBV30 to TRBJ1-2; D is undetermined. Sequencing was performed on peripheral blood. CDR3 DNA: TGTGCCTGGTGTACAGATGGTATATATGGCTACACCTTC. It encodes CAWCTDGIYGYTF. Looking up the rest from reference TRBV30 and TRBJ1-2 gives the full variable domain: SQTIHQWPATLVQPVGSPLSLECTVEGTSNPNLYWYRQAAGRGLQLLFYSVGIGQISSEVPQNLSASRPQDRQFILSSKKLLLSDSGFYLCAWCTDGIYGYTFGSGTRLTVV.